These 29 T cell receptor beta chains originate from one sample sequenced in a study of cytomegalovirus exposure and HLA in healthy donors. With 60 Vbeta and 13 Jbeta primers, the PCR was carried out. Clones were sequenced by immunoSEQ multiplex PCR, and TCRdb holds only the in-frame ones, with some missing. The top ten clones hold about 5.8% of a sample with more than 85,000 clones, approximately 80% of them seen once. Sequenced: PBMCs. These receptors all come from a male donor in good health and CMV-seronegative.

V is TRBV6-4 and J is TRBJ2-3; 8 nucleotides agree with TRBD2. Trimming took 9 bases from V and 7 from J; bases not matched to a gene: 9. Germline CDR1 MRHNA, CDR2 SNTAGT. The CDR3 extends over 13 amino acids. The CDR3 DNA reads as TGTGCCAGTTCCCGGGAGGGCCTGAATACGCAGTATTTT. It codes for CASSREGLNTQYF.

V and J are TRBV10-3 and TRBJ2-5; D is possibly TRBD1 (5 bases). Germline V gene data show CDR1 as ENHRY and CDR2 as SYGVKD. V was shortened by 2 bases and J by 5 bases, with 12 bases between the two germline ends. The CDR3 loop spans 14 amino acids. The DNA for the CDR3 is TGTGCCATCAGTGAGGATCAGGGCACGGAGACCCAGTACTTC. Protein product: CAISEDQGTETQYF.

This clone came up once. The chain links TRBV5-5 to TRBJ2-1; TRBD1 matches at 9 bases. Germline CDR1 reads SGHKS; CDR2 reads YYEKEE (reference sequence). The length of the CDR3 is 15 residues. V lost 2 bases and J lost 4; bases outside the gene matches: 4. In nucleotides, the CDR3 is TGTGCCAGCAGCTTTGGGACAGGGAAATACAATGAGCAGTTCTTC. It translates to CASSFGTGKYNEQFF.

V usage is TRBV2 and J usage is TRBJ2-7, with a weak D call TRBD1 (5 bases). V was clipped by 0 bases and J by 1 base, with 10 bases between them. There are 15 residues in the CDR3. Per germline, CDR1 SNHLY and CDR2 FYNNEI. CDR3: CASSEAIDSSYEQYF. The CDR3 DNA reads TGTGCCAGCAGTGAAGCGATCGACAGTTCCTACGAGCAGTACTTC.

The rearrangement uses TRBV5-1 and TRBJ2-2; D is possibly TRBD1 (5 bases). Trimming stripped 0 bases from V and 0 bases from J, with 6 bases between. CDR3 size: 15 residues. The germline V gene has CDR1 SGHRS and CDR2 YFSETQ. Written as DNA, the CDR3 is TGCGCCAGCAGCTTGGGACAGACGAACACCGGGGAGCTGTTTTTT. Translated, it gives CASSLGQTNTGELFF.

V and J are TRBV6-1 and TRBJ2-4; tentatively, D is TRBD2 (6 bases). The CDR3 extends over 16 amino acids. The V gene's germline CDR1 is MNHNS and CDR2 SASEGT. V was clipped by 0 bases and J by 5 bases, with 14 bases between them. The CDR3 DNA is TGTGCCAGCAGTGAAGCAGGGTGGGGGGACCAAAACATTCAGTACTTC. Residues: CASSEAGWGDQNIQYF.

This clone was seen only a few times. The chain recombines TRBV5-4 with TRBJ2-6; D gene ambiguous. V was pared by 0 bases and J by 0 bases, with 4 bases between. This CDR3 region has 15 residues. Germline V gene sequence: CDR1 SGHNT, CDR2 YYREEE (reference sequence). CDR3 amino acids: CASSLDSSGANVLTF. The CDR3 nucleotides read TGTGCCAGCAGCTTGGACAGCTCTGGGGCCAACGTCCTGACTTTC.

This rearrangement joins TRBV28 to TRBJ2-5, with 8 bases fitting TRBD1. The CDR3 totals 15 residues. Losses at the gene ends were 6 bases for V and 7 bases for J; bases not matched to a gene: 13. The germline gives CDR1 MDHEN, CDR2 SYDVKM. DNA of the CDR3: TGTGCCAGCAGCCAAATTCTCAGGGGGCATGTGACCCAGTACTTC. The encoded protein is CASSQILRGHVTQYF.

This clone was found many times. This sequence joins TRBV29-1 and TRBJ1-4, with 10 nucleotides matching TRBD1. The CDR3 has 14 residues. Trimming removed 7 bases from V and 7 bases from J; junction bases left unmatched: 9. Germline V gene sequence: CDR1 SQVTM, CDR2 ANQGSEA. CDR3 amino acids: CSAPERDRGEKLFF. DNA of the CDR3: TGCAGCGCCCCGGAGAGGGACAGGGGTGAAAAACTGTTTTTT. Full variable domain (rest looked up from reference TRBV29-1 and TRBJ1-4): SAVISQKPSRDICQRGTSLTIQCQVDSQVTMMFWYRQQPGQSLTLIATANQGSEATYESGFVIDKFPISRPNLTFSTLTVSNMSPEDSSIYLCSAPERDRGEKLFFGSGTQLSVL.

V gene TRBV25-1 combines with J gene TRBJ2-7; D possibly corresponds to TRBD2 (6 bases). The CDR3 loop spans 13 amino acids. V dropped 5 bases and J dropped 2 bases, with 10 bases sitting between them. CDR1 is MGHDK and CDR2 is SYGVNS in the germline V gene. This chain's CDR3 is CASSRRGPYEQYF. The DNA for the CDR3 is TGTGCCAGCAGTCGGAGGGGCCCCTACGAGCAGTACTTC.

This clone turned up a few times. V gene TRBV18 combines with J gene TRBJ1-4; D might be TRBD1 (6 bases). V lost 2 bases and J lost 5, with 15 bases in between. The CDR3 is 16 residues long. Germline-derived CDR1 and CDR2 are KGHSH and LQKENI. The CDR3 DNA reads as TGTGCCAGCTCACCATCTAACAGGGCCCGGAATGAAAAACTGTTTTTT. Residues: CASSPSNRARNEKLFF. The whole variable domain, remainder taken from reference TRBV18 and TRBJ1-4, is NAGVMQNPRHLVRRRGQEARLRCSPMKGHSHVYWYRQLPEEGLKFMVYLQKENIIDESGMPKERFSAEFPKEGPSILRIQQVVRGDSAAYFCASSPSNRARNEKLFFGSGTQLSVL.

This clone was seen only once. V gene TRBV28 combines with J gene TRBJ1-1, with D possibly matching TRBD1 (5 bases). The CDR3 sequence is 17 residues long. From germline, CDR1 is MDHEN and CDR2 SYDVKM. V lost 3 bases to trimming and J lost 8 bases, with 25 bases between them. The CDR3 coding sequence is TGTGCCAGCAGTTTTCGGTCGGGACTTTTAAACCAGGGCGAAGCTTTCTTT. This sequence encodes CASSFRSGLLNQGEAFF.

This clone has just a few counts. J is TRBJ2-2 and V is TRBV5-5, with TRBD2 as a possible D gene (6 bases). The CDR3 runs to 14 residues. Germline lookup yields CDR1 SGHKS and CDR2 YYEKEE (reference sequence). Trimming took off 5 bases at V and 3 bases at J, with 11 bases between the two ends. CDR3 in amino acids: CASSFREYTGELFF. In DNA form, the CDR3 reads TGTGCCAGCAGTTTCCGGGAGTACACCGGGGAGCTGTTTTTT.

The V gene is TRBV30, the J gene TRBJ1-1; 8 positions agree with TRBD1. J was trimmed by 1 base and V by 4 bases; bases with no gene match: 11. Germline V CDR1 and CDR2: GTSNPN, SVGIG (reference sequence). The CDR3 runs to 16 residues. Here the CDR3 reads CAWNPGQGGSNTEAFF. The CDR3 nucleotides read TGTGCCTGGAACCCAGGACAGGGAGGGTCGAACACTGAAGCTTTCTTT.

This chain connects TRBV19 to TRBJ2-5, with 7 positions matching TRBD1. This CDR3 has 14 residues. V shed 5 bases and J 1 base; nucleotides not matched to a gene: 4. Germline V lookup: CDR1 LNHDA, CDR2 SQIVND (reference sequence). The chain's CDR3 is CASSPRDSQETQYF. DNA for the CDR3: TGTGCCAGTAGTCCCCGGGACAGCCAAGAGACCCAGTACTTC. Drawing the rest from reference TRBV19 and TRBJ2-5, the complete variable domain is DGGITQSPKYLFRKEGQNVTLSCEQNLNHDAMYWYRQDPGQGLRLIYYSQIVNDFQKGDIAEGYSVSREKKESFPLTVTSAQKNPTAFYLCASSPRDSQETQYFGPGTRLLVL.

The rearrangement uses TRBV7-8 and TRBJ1-5; D perhaps matches TRBD1 (5 bases). This CDR3 is built from 17 residues. V was trimmed by 1 base and J by 5 bases, leaving 18 bases between them. The V gene's germline CDR1 is SGHVS and CDR2 FQNEAQ. The CDR3 reads CASSLVPRRGGDQPQHF. The CDR3 nucleotides are TGTGCCAGCAGCTTAGTGCCACGTAGGGGAGGGGATCAGCCCCAGCATTTT. The variable domain in full, with the rest retrieved from reference TRBV7-8 and TRBJ1-5, is GAGVSQSPRYKVAKRGQDVALRCDPISGHVSLFWYQQALGQGPEFLTYFQNEAQLDKSGLPSDRFFAERPEGSVSTLKIQRTQQEDSAVYLCASSLVPRRGGDQPQHFGDGTRLSIL.

V usage is TRBV4-2 and J usage is TRBJ2-1; D is possibly TRBD2 (6 bases). Germline values: CDR1 LGHNA, CDR2 YNFKEQ. Between the trimmed V and J ends, which lost 4 bases and 2 bases, there was a span of 21 bases. The CDR3 is 18 amino acids. The CDR3 DNA follows: TGTGCCAGCAGCCCGGAACCGGATCCGCGGGATACCTACAATGAGCAGTTCTTC. It codes for CASSPEPDPRDTYNEQFF.

The gene calls are TRBV5-4 and TRBJ1-5; tentatively, D is TRBD1 (6 bases). There are 14 residues in the CDR3. Germline values: CDR1 SGHNT, CDR2 YYREEE (reference sequence). Trimming cost V 4 bases and J 3 bases, with 11 bases left between them. The CDR3 region is CASSSGQPNQPQHF. The CDR3 DNA reads as TGTGCCAGCAGCAGTGGACAGCCCAATCAGCCCCAGCATTTT. The complete variable domain, with remaining parts taken from reference TRBV5-4 and TRBJ1-5, reads ETGVTQSPTHLIKTRGQQVTLRCSSQSGHNTVSWYQQALGQGPQFIFQYYREEENGRGNFPPRFSGLQFPNYSSELNVNALELDDSALYLCASSSGQPNQPQHFGDGTRLSIL.

The rearrangement links TRBV30 to TRBJ1-3, with D unclear. Deletions cut 3 bases from V and 4 bases from J, with 7 bases between. This CDR3 has 12 amino acids. Germline V CDR1 and CDR2: GTSNPN, SVGIG (reference sequence). The CDR3 sequence: CAWRSSGNTIYF. The CDR3, as DNA: TGTGCCTGGAGAAGCTCAGGAAACACCATATATTTT.

V is TRBV6-5 and J is TRBJ2-7, with D possibly TRBD1 on 5 matching bases. Germline CDR1 reads MNHEY; CDR2 reads SVGAGI. V was clipped by 2 bases and J by 6 bases, with 11 bases between them. The CDR3 length is 13 residues. The CDR3 DNA follows: TGTGCCAGCAGTTACGGTTTTGGGGCCGAGCAGTACTTC. Amino acid sequence: CASSYGFGAEQYF.

The chain is built from TRBV21-1 and TRBJ1-1. TRBV21-1 is labeled a pseudogene. This CDR3 is built from 14 residues. As DNA, the CDR3 is TGTGCCAGCAGCACCTACCTTAGGACTTTTGAAGCTTTCTTT. Protein: CASSTYLRTFEAFF.

The chain employs TRBV7-8 and TRBJ1-5; D remains unclear. Trimming shortened V by 4 bases and J by 5 bases, and 9 bases separated the two germline ends. CDR3 length: 13 residues. CDR1 is SGHVS and CDR2 is FQNEAQ in the germline V gene. CDR3 sequence reads: CASSSRDHQPQHF. The CDR3 region has the DNA TGTGCCAGCAGCTCCCGGGATCATCAGCCCCAGCATTTT.

This clone has only a few counts. This chain joins TRBV13 and TRBJ2-3, with D perhaps matching TRBD2 (5 bases). V was shortened by 5 bases and J by 2 bases, with 14 bases between the two germline ends. Germline CDR1 is PRHDT and CDR2 is FYEKMQ (reference sequence). The CDR3 sequence is 15 residues long. CDR3 sequence (DNA): TGTGCCAGCAGCAGATCGGGATTCTACACAGATACGCAGTATTTT. It encodes CASSRSGFYTDTQYF.

A note on this clone: At one end, the junction sequence differs from germline, possibly due to a read error. This rearrangement joins TRBV28 to TRBJ2-7, with 8 bases lining up with TRBD1. From germline, CDR1 is MDHEN and CDR2 SYDVKM. CDR3 size: 14 residues. CDR3 protein: CASTLGGQAYEQYF. The DNA for the CDR3 is TGTGCCAGCACTTTAGGGGGACAGGCCTACGAGCAGTACTTC.

The sample holds one count of this clone. The chain couples TRBV19 to TRBJ1-5, with D possibly being TRBD1 (6 bases). The germline V gene has CDR1 LNHDA and CDR2 SQIVND (reference sequence). The CDR3 is made up of 14 amino acids. V was trimmed by 10 bases and J by 5 bases, leaving 18 bases between them. The CDR3 bases are TGTGCCACCCAAGACAGGAATGGGCATCAGCCCCAGCATTTT. Residues: CATQDRNGHQPQHF.

V usage is TRBV5-1 and J usage is TRBJ2-5; TRBD1 matches at 7 bases. Trimming at V came to 4 bases and at J to 14 bases, leaving 17 bases not matched to a gene. The CDR3 contains 14 residues. Germline-derived CDR1 and CDR2 are SGHRS and YFSETQ. The CDR3 reads CASSAAPTTGVNYF. DNA for the CDR3: TGCGCCAGCAGCGCCGCGCCCACTACAGGGGTTAACTACTTC.

This chain joins TRBV6-1 and TRBJ1-1; D is perhaps TRBD1 (6 bases). Trimming took 10 bases from V and 0 from J, leaving 18 bases between them. The CDR3 runs 15 residues. Germline V gives CDR1 MNHNS, CDR2 SASEGT. The CDR3 DNA reads TGTGCCATCGGGGGGGGGCGACGATTGAACACTGAAGCTTTCTTT. Its translation is CAIGGGRRLNTEAFF.

The genes are TRBV30 and TRBJ2-7; tentatively, D is TRBD1 (6 bases). There are 12 residues in the CDR3. Trimming shortened V by 3 bases and J by 6 bases, and 12 bases separated the two germline ends. Germline CDR1 reads GTSNPN; CDR2 reads SVGIG (reference sequence). DNA of the CDR3: TGTGCCTGGAGCACAGGGACGGGCGAGCAGTACTTC. Amino acids: CAWSTGTGEQYF.

There are a few counts of this clone. The genes are TRBV14 and TRBJ2-7, with 7 bases that match TRBD1. The CDR3 contains 14 residues. Germline assignment: CDR1 SGHDN and CDR2 FVKESK. The V and J ends lost 1 base and 6 bases, in that order; junction bases with no gene match: 6. Here the CDR3 DNA reads TGTGCCAGCAGCCAAGGACAGGGTCTACGCGAGCAGTACTTC. As protein: CASSQGQGLREQYF.